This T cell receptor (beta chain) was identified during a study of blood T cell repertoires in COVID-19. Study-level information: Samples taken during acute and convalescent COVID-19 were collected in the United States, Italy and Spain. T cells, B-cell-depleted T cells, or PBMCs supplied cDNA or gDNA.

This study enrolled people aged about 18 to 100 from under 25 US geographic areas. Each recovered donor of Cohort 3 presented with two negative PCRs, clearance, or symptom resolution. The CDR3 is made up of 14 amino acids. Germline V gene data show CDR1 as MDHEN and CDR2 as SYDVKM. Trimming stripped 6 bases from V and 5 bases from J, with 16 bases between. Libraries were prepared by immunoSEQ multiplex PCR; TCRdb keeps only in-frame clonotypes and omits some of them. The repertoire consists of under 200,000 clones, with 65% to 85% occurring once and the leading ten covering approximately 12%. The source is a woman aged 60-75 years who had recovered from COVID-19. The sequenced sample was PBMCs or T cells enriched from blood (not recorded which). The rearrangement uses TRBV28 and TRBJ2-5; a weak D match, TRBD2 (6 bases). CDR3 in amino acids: CASRLSGGGETQYF. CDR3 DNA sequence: TGTGCCAGCAGACTTAGCGGCGGTGGGGAGACCCAGTACTTC.